This T cell receptor (beta chain) comes out of a study of breast tumors, draining lymph nodes, adjacent tissues. The germline gives CDR1 LNHDA, CDR2 SQIVND (reference sequence). The CDR3 totals 16 residues. V lost 6 bases, J lost 0 bases, and 16 bases lay in between. Breast cancer patients provided tissue from their axillary draining lymph nodes. TCRdb passed the multiplex PCR reads through MiXCR, listing each CDR3 protein once. The sample consists of roughly 110,000 distinct CDR3 sequences, about 29% of them appearing once. This clonotype has a count of ten or more. The sequence was collected from a female donor with breast cancer. Some clones in this sample may be carry-over from other donors' samples. The sequenced material came from axillary lymph node tissue. The chain couples TRBV19 to TRBJ2-3; weak D call: TRBD1 (6 bases). The CDR3 reads CASRSRGEPSTDTQYF. CDR3 nucleotide sequence: TGTGCCAGTAGAAGCAGGGGAGAGCCTAGCACAGATACGCAGTATTTT.